Following are 27 T cell receptor beta chains from one sample sequenced in a study of blood T cell repertoires in COVID-19 (dated by TCRdb to 2019 to 2021). The library was obtained by the immunoSEQ multiplex PCR assay. Held by TCRdb, this immuneACCESS table contains in-frame sequences only and omits some clones. Under half of the omission traces to an unresolved V gene where checked; the cause of the rest is unknown. The sample contains about 280,000 clones, around 85% of them found a single time. Under 3% of the sample belongs to the ten largest clones. Material: PBMCs or T cells enriched from blood (not recorded which). All receptors derive from a woman aged 45-60 years who had recovered from COVID-19.

This clone has only one observation. The chain uses TRBV18 and TRBJ2-1; D gene uncertain. The germline gives CDR1 KGHSH, CDR2 LQKENI. This CDR3 contains 16 residues. V lost 2 bases to trimming and J lost 4 bases, with 15 bases between them. DNA for the CDR3: TGTGCCAGCTCACCAAGCCTTAATTTAATTTACAATGAGCAGTTCTTC. This encodes CASSPSLNLIYNEQFF. The full variable domain, completed using reference TRBV18 and TRBJ2-1, is NAGVMQNPRHLVRRRGQEARLRCSPMKGHSHVYWYRQLPEEGLKFMVYLQKENIIDESGMPKERFSAEFPKEGPSILRIQQVVRGDSAAYFCASSPSLNLIYNEQFFGPGTRLTVL.

The chain has TRBV5-6 and TRBJ2-2; D may be TRBD1 (6 bases). CDR1 SGHDT and CDR2 YYEEEE come from the germline V gene. The ends were cut back, 6 bases at V and 2 bases at J, with 17 bases in the middle. This CDR3 is built from 16 residues. The CDR3 reads CASIYWGTLNTGELFF. The CDR3 DNA reads TGTGCCAGCATCTACTGGGGGACACTAAACACCGGGGAGCTGTTTTTT.

In this sample, this clone turned up once. This chain uses TRBV30 with TRBJ1-5; D remains ambiguous. Deletions cut 0 bases from V and 2 bases from J, with 14 bases between. In germline, CDR1 is GTSNPN, CDR2 SVGIG (reference sequence). The CDR3 sequence is 16 residues long. The CDR3 loop reads CAWSVPWAKGNQPQHF. The DNA of the CDR3 is TGTGCCTGGAGTGTTCCGTGGGCTAAGGGCAATCAGCCCCAGCATTTT.

The chain joins TRBV29-1 to TRBJ2-7; 7 bases match TRBD2. The CDR3 has 14 residues. Germline assignment: CDR1 SQVTM and CDR2 ANQGSEA. V shed 7 bases and J 4 bases; nucleotides not matched to a gene: 13. CDR3 sequence: CSAIPRGGVYEQYF. The CDR3 coding sequence is TGCAGCGCCATTCCCCGCGGGGGTGTGTACGAGCAGTACTTC.

The V call is TRBV2, the J call TRBJ1-6, with unresolved D. The CDR3 runs 13 residues. Per germline, CDR1 SNHLY and CDR2 FYNNEI. V gave up 3 bases and J gave up 9 bases, with 9 bases separating them. This CDR3 reads CASSDETVSPLHF. CDR3 sequence (DNA): TGTGCCAGCAGTGACGAGACTGTTTCACCCCTCCACTTT.

This clone was seen only a few times. The chain employs TRBV11-1 and TRBJ1-1; D ambiguous. Trimming cost V 5 bases and J 8 bases, with 21 bases left between them. The length of the CDR3 is 15 residues. The germline V gene has CDR1 SGHAT and CDR2 FQDESV (reference sequence). For the CDR3, the DNA is TGTGCCAGCAGCCACCGATTAACCGCGGCAATAGAAGCTTTCTTT. Translation gives CASSHRLTAAIEAFF.

This chain links TRBV2 with TRBJ2-6; 8 nucleotides match TRBD2. The V segment lost 7 bases and the J segment 3 bases; nucleotides outside the gene matches: 8. CDR3 length: 16 residues. Germline values: CDR1 SNHLY, CDR2 FYNNEI. The CDR3 DNA is TGTGCCAGCACCCCGGGGGGGGTTGGTGGGGCCAACGTCCTGACTTTC. This translates into CASTPGGVGGANVLTF. Variable domain in full (rest from reference TRBV2 and TRBJ2-6): EPEVTQTPSHQVTQMGQEVILRCVPISNHLYFYWYRQILGQKVEFLVSFYNNEISEKSEIFDDQFSVERPDGSNFTLKIRSTKLEDSAMYFCASTPGGVGGANVLTFGAGSRLTVL.

The gene calls are TRBV3-1 (or the pseudogene TRBV3-2) and TRBJ1-1, with 8 bases lining up with TRBD1. CDR1 and CDR2 from the germline V gene are LGHDT and YNNKEL (reference sequence). The CDR3 contains 16 residues. With 4 bases clipped from V and 1 base from J, the junction kept 8 bases outside the gene matches. CDR3 in amino acids: CASSPHGQGANTEAFF. The CDR3 region has the DNA TGTGCCAGCAGCCCCCACGGCCAGGGGGCGAACACTGAAGCTTTCTTT.

This chain uses TRBV10-3 with TRBJ2-7; D call uncertain. CDR1 and CDR2 (germline): ENHRY, SYGVKD. This CDR3 has 13 amino acids. V lost 5 bases to trimming and J lost 3 bases, with 11 bases between them. DNA for the CDR3: TGTGCCATCAGTCCAGACACGGTCTACGAGCAGTACTTC. This codes for CAISPDTVYEQYF.

V gene TRBV30 combines with J gene TRBJ1-2; 7 bases agree with TRBD1. The CDR3 loop spans 15 amino acids. The J segment lost 3 bases and the V segment lost 8 bases, leaving 15 bases of the junction unmatched. Per germline, CDR1 GTSNPN and CDR2 SVGIG (reference sequence). The CDR3 bases are TGTGCCCTTAAACCCGGGACAGCGGGGGACTATGGCTACACCTTC. Translation: CALKPGTAGDYGYTF.

The table lists this clone with a count of one. The genes are TRBV30 and TRBJ1-6; the D is unclear. This CDR3 is built from 11 residues. V dropped 3 bases and J dropped 14 bases, with 11 bases sitting between them. From germline, CDR1 is GTSNPN and CDR2 SVGIG (reference sequence). The CDR3 sequence is CAWRVSVALHF. CDR3 nucleotide sequence: TGTGCCTGGAGGGTCAGTGTGGCCCTCCACTTT. Full variable domain (remainder filled in from reference TRBV30 and TRBJ1-6): SQTIHQWPATLVQPVGSPLSLECTVEGTSNPNLYWYRQAAGRGLQLLFYSVGIGQISSEVPQNLSASRPQDRQFILSSKKLLLSDSGFYLCAWRVSVALHFGNGTRLTVT.

Only a few counts were recorded for this clone. CDR3 in amino acids: CSVGRGNTEAFF. CDR3 DNA sequence: TGCAGCGTTGGGCGGGGGAACACTGAAGCTTTCTTT. This chain uses TRBV29-1 with TRBJ1-1; D gene uncertain. Germline CDR1 SQVTM, CDR2 ANQGSEA. This CDR3 is 12 amino acids long. Trimming left V 4 bases short and J 1 base short, with 7 bases between.

The J gene is TRBJ2-1, the V gene TRBV5-4; 13 positions match TRBD2. This CDR3 comprises 17 residues. V trimming: 1 base; J trimming: 6 bases; junction bases outside the gene matches: 7. In germline, CDR1 is SGHNT, CDR2 YYREEE (reference sequence). The CDR3 coding sequence is TGTGCCAGCAGCTTGATCCAAACTAGCGGGAGGGCCAATGAGCAGTTCTTC. Amino acids: CASSLIQTSGRANEQFF.

J is TRBJ2-2 and V is TRBV11-3; perhaps TRBD1 as D (5 bases). The CDR3 is made up of 13 amino acids. The V gene's germline CDR1 is SGHNT and CDR2 YENEEA. With 8 bases removed from V and 2 bases from J, the gap between germline ends came to 9 bases. Here the CDR3 DNA reads TGTGCCAGCCGAAGGGGAAACACCGGGGAGCTGTTTTTT. Protein product: CASRRGNTGELFF.

The V gene is TRBV19, the J gene TRBJ2-5; TRBD1 matches at 7 bases. There are 14 residues in the CDR3. The germline CDR1 and CDR2 sequences are LNHDA and SQIVND (reference sequence). J gave up 2 bases and V 5 bases, and 5 bases lay outside the gene matches. CDR3 region: CASSRTGPQETQYF. CDR3 in DNA: TGTGCCAGTAGTCGGACAGGACCTCAAGAGACCCAGTACTTC. The entire variable domain, with the rest obtained from reference TRBV19 and TRBJ2-5, is as follows: DGGITQSPKYLFRKEGQNVTLSCEQNLNHDAMYWYRQDPGQGLRLIYYSQIVNDFQKGDIAEGYSVSREKKESFPLTVTSAQKNPTAFYLCASSRTGPQETQYFGPGTRLLVL.

The chain recombines TRBV30 with TRBJ1-3; no clear D. In germline, CDR1 is GTSNPN, CDR2 SVGIG (reference sequence). The V end lost 2 bases, the J end lost 3 bases, and 2 bases lay between the germline ends. The CDR3 sequence is 11 residues long. The CDR3 coding sequence is TGTGCCTGGAGTTATGGAAACACCATATATTTT. Encoded protein: CAWSYGNTIYF.

The chain couples TRBV10-3 to TRBJ1-1, with D perhaps matching TRBD1 (5 bases). The CDR3 length is 14 residues. CDR1 is ENHRY, CDR2 SYGVKD, per germline. Deletions cut 3 bases from V and 3 bases from J, with 11 bases between. Here the CDR3 reads CAISDWGKDTEAFF. DNA of the CDR3: TGTGCCATCAGTGACTGGGGCAAGGACACTGAAGCTTTCTTT.

The CDR3 bases are TGTGCCAGCAGTCCGGGACAGGGGGATCAGCCCCAGCATTTT. Protein: CASSPGQGDQPQHF. V and J are TRBV28 and TRBJ1-5; TRBD1 agrees at 11 bases. Germline values: CDR1 MDHEN, CDR2 SYDVKM. The CDR3 length is 14 residues. With V trimmed by 5 bases and J by 5 bases, 2 bases remained unmatched.

The rearrangement links TRBV25-1 to TRBJ2-7, with 9 nucleotides matching TRBD2. Germline V gene data show CDR1 as MGHDK and CDR2 as SYGVNS. The CDR3 extends over 15 amino acids. J was trimmed by 7 bases and V by 5 bases; bases with no gene match: 12. Written as DNA, the CDR3 is TGTGCCAGCAGTCCATCTAGCGGGACCCCTGAAGAGCAGTACTTC. It translates to CASSPSSGTPEEQYF.

J is TRBJ1-2 and V is TRBV3-1 (or the pseudogene TRBV3-2); TRBD1 agrees at 7 bases. Germline V gene data show CDR1 as LGHDT and CDR2 as YNNKEL (reference sequence). The CDR3 has 16 amino acids. V lost 4 bases to trimming and J lost 8 bases; unmatched junction nucleotides: 16. This CDR3 is CASSPGTEIYYAGYTF. DNA of the CDR3: TGTGCCAGCAGCCCAGGGACAGAAATATACTATGCAGGCTACACCTTC.

The rearrangement uses TRBV6-5 and TRBJ1-2, with TRBD1 matching over 8 bases. The CDR3 is 14 amino acids. Trimming cost V 5 bases and J 4 bases; bases outside gene matches: 6. Germline CDR1 reads MNHEY; CDR2 reads SVGAGI. The CDR3, as DNA: TGTGCCAGCAGTCCCGGACAGGGAGGCTATGGCTACACCTTC. It translates to CASSPGQGGYGYTF.

This chain links TRBV24-1 with TRBJ1-1, with D perhaps TRBD1 (5 bases). The germline V gene encodes CDR1 KGHDR and CDR2 SFDVKD. The CDR3 consists of 15 residues. V gave up 5 bases and J gave up 0 bases, with 12 bases separating them. The CDR3 region is CATSAGDRVNTEAFF. CDR3 DNA sequence: TGTGCCACCAGTGCCGGAGACAGAGTGAACACTGAAGCTTTCTTT.

The gene calls are TRBV28 and TRBJ1-4; D is unclear. CDR1 is MDHEN and CDR2 is SYDVKM in the germline V gene. V was clipped by 8 bases and J by 8 bases, with 9 bases between them. CDR3 size: 11 residues. CDR3 nucleotides: TGTGCCAGCCAAAAGCGCGAAAAACTGTTTTTT. This encodes CASQKREKLFF.

V and J are TRBV23-1 and TRBJ2-2; D may be TRBD1 (8 bases). TRBV23-1 counts as an open reading frame of uncertain function. This CDR3 comprises 13 residues. V was shortened by 7 bases and J by 4 bases, with 10 bases between the two germline ends. For the CDR3, the DNA is TGCGCCAGCAACAGGGGGGGCACCGGGGAGCTGTTTTTT. Protein product: CASNRGGTGELFF.

V is TRBV19 and J is TRBJ2-7; maybe TRBD2 (5 bases). This CDR3 has 15 amino acids. Per the germline V gene, CDR1 is LNHDA and CDR2 is SQIVND (reference sequence). The ends were cut back, 4 bases at V and 6 bases at J, with 19 bases in the middle. The CDR3 DNA reads TGTGCCAGTAGTACACCGCGGGTGGGGAGCGGCGAGCAGTACTTC. It codes for CASSTPRVGSGEQYF.

The chain couples TRBV28 to TRBJ1-2; 8 nucleotides match TRBD1. Germline V gives CDR1 MDHEN, CDR2 SYDVKM. This CDR3 comprises 12 residues. The junction had 5 bases not matched to a gene; V was cut back by 6 bases and J by 8 bases. DNA of the CDR3: TGTGCCAGCAGCGGACAGGGAGGAGGCTACACCTTC. Protein sequence: CASSGQGGGYTF.

J is TRBJ2-7 and V is TRBV5-1; D unresolved. This CDR3 contains 14 residues. Per the germline V gene, CDR1 is SGHRS and CDR2 is YFSETQ. Between the trimmed V and J ends, which lost 0 bases and 0 bases, there was a span of 7 bases. The DNA of the CDR3 is TGCGCCAGCAGCTTGGACCCGAGCTCCTACGAGCAGTACTTC. This gives the protein CASSLDPSSYEQYF.